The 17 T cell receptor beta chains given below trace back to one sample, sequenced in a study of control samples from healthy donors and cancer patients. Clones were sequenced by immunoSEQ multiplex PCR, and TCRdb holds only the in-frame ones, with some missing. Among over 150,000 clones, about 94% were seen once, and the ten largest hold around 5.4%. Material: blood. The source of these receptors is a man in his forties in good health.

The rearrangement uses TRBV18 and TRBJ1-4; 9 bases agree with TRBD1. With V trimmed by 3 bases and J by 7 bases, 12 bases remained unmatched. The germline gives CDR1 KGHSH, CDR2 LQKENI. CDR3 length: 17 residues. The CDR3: CASSPGTGLNEGEKLFF. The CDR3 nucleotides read TGTGCCAGCTCACCCGGGACAGGGCTCAATGAGGGTGAAAAACTGTTTTTT. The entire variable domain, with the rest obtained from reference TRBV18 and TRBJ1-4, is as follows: NAGVMQNPRHLVRRRGQEARLRCSPMKGHSHVYWYRQLPEEGLKFMVYLQKENIIDESGMPKERFSAEFPKEGPSILRIQQVVRGDSAAYFCASSPGTGLNEGEKLFFGSGTQLSVL.

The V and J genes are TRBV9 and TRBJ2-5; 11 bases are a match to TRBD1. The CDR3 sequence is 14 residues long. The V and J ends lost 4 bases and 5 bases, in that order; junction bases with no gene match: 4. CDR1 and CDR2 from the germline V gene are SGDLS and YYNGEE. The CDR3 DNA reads TGTGCCAGCAGCCTCGGGACAGGGGGTGAGACCCAGTACTTC. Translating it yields CASSLGTGGETQYF.

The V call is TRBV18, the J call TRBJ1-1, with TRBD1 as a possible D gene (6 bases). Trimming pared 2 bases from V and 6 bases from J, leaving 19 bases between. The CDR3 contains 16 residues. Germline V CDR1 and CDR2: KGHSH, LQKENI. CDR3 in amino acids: CASSPNPPGGAPEAFF. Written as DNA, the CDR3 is TGTGCCAGCTCACCAAACCCGCCCGGGGGGGCTCCTGAAGCTTTCTTT.

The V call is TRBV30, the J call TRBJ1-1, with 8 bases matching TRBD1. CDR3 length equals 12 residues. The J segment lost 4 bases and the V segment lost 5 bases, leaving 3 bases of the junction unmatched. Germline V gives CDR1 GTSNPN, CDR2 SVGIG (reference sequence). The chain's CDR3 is CAWGQGGTEAFF. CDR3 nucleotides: TGTGCCTGGGGACAGGGAGGCACTGAAGCTTTCTTT.

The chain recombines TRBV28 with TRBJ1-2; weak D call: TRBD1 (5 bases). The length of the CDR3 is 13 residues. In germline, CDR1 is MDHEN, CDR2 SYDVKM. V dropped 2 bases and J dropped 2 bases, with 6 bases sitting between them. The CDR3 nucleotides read TGTGCCAGCAGTTTAGCAGGGAACTATGGCTACACCTTC. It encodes CASSLAGNYGYTF.

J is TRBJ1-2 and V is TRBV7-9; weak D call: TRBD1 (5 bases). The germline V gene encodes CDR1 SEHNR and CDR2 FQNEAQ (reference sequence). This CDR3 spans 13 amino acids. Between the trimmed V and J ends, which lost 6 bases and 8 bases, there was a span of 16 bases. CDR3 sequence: CASSSGFPAGYTF. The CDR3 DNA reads TGTGCCAGCAGTTCAGGGTTTCCGGCGGGCTACACCTTC. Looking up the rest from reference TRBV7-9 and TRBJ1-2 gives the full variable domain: DTGVSQNPRHKITKRGQNVTFRCDPISEHNRLYWYRQTLGQGPEFLTYFQNEAQLEKSRLLSDRFSAERPKGSFSTLEIQRTEQGDSAMYLCASSSGFPAGYTFGSGTRLTVV.

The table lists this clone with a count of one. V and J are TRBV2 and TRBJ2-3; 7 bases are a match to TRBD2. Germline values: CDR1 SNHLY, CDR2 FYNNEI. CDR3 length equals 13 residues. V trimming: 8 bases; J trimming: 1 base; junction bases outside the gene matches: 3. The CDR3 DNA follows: TGTGCCAGCTACAGCGGGGGCACAGATACGCAGTATTTT. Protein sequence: CASYSGGTDTQYF.

The CDR3 protein is CASSSSGGVRELFF. The DNA of the CDR3 is TGTGCCAGCAGCTCCAGCGGGGGGGTTCGAGAGCTGTTTTTT. The rearrangement links TRBV28 to TRBJ2-2; 10 bases fit TRBD2. Trimming removed 6 bases from V and 11 bases from J; junction bases left unmatched: 9. Germline CDR1 reads MDHEN; CDR2 reads SYDVKM. There are 14 residues in the CDR3.

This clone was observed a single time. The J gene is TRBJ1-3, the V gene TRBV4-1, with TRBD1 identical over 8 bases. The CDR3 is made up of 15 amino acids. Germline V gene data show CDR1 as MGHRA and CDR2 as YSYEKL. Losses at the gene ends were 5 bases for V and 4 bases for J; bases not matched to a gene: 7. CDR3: CASSSDRGGGNTIYF. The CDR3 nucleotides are TGCGCCAGCAGCTCAGACAGGGGCGGAGGAAACACCATATATTTT.

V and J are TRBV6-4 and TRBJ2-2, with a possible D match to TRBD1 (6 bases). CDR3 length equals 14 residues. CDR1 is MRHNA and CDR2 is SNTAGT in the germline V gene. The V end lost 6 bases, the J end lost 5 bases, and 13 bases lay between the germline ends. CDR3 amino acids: CASSNTGWTGELFF. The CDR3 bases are TGTGCCAGCAGCAACACAGGGTGGACCGGGGAGCTGTTTTTT.

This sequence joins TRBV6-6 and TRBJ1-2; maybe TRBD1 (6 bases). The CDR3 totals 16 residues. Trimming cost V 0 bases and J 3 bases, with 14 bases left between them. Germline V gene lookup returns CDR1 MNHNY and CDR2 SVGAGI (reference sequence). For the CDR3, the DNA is TGTGCCAGCAGTTACTCGATTTGGGGGGCAGACTATGGCTACACCTTC. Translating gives CASSYSIWGADYGYTF.

The CDR3: CAIRRTGAINNEQFF. The CDR3 bases are TGTGCCATCAGAAGGACAGGGGCGATAAACAATGAGCAGTTCTTC. This sequence joins TRBV10-3 and TRBJ2-1, with 9 bases that match TRBD1. Germline lookup yields CDR1 ENHRY and CDR2 SYGVKD. Trimming cost V 6 bases and J 5 bases; bases outside gene matches: 8. The CDR3 has 15 amino acids.

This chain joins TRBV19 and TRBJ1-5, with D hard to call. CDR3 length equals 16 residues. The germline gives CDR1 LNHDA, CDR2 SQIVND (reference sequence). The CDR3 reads CATTGPGPVPNQPQHF. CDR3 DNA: TGTGCGACTACCGGGCCCGGGCCAGTCCCCAATCAGCCCCAGCATTTT.

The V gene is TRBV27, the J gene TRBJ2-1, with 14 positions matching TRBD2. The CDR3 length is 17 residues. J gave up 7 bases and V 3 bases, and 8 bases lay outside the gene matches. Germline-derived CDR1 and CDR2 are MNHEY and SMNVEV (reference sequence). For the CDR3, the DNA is TGTGCCAGCAGTTTCGGCGGGACTAGCGGGGGCCTGAATGAGCAGTTCTTC. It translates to CASSFGGTSGGLNEQFF.

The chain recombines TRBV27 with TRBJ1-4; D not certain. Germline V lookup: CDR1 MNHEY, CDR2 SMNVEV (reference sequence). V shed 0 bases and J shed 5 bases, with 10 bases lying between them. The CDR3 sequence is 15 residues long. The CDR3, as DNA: TGTGCCAGCAGTTTATCGTCCCAGCAAAATGAAAAACTGTTTTTT. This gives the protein CASSLSSQQNEKLFF.

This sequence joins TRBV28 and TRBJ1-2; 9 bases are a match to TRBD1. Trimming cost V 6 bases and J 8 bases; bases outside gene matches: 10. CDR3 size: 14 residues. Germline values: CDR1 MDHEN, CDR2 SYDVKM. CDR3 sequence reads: CASRKPGQGPGYTF. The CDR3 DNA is TGTGCCAGCAGGAAACCGGGACAGGGACCCGGCTACACCTTC.

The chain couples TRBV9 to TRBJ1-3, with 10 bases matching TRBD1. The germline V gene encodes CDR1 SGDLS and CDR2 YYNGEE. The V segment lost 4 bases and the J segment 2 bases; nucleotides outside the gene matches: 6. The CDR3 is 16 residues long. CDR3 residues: CASSMSGQGTGNTIYF. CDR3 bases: TGTGCCAGCAGCATGTCGGGACAGGGGACTGGAAACACCATATATTTT.